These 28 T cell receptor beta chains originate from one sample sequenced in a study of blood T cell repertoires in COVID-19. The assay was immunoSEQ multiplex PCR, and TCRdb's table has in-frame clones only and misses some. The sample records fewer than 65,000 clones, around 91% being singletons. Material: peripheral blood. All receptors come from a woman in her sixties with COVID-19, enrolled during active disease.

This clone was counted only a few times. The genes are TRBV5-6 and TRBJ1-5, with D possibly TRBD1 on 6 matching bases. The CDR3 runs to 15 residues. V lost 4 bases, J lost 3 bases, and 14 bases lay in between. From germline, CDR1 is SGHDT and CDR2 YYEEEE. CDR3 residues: CASSQLDSPNQPQHF. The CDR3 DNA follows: TGTGCCAGCAGCCAGCTGGACAGCCCCAATCAGCCCCAGCATTTT.

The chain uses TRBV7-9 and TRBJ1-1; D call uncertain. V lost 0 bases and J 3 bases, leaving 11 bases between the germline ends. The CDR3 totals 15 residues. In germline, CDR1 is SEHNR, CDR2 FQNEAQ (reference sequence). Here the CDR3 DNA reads TGTGCCAGCAGCTTAGCGGGTGGTGGAGACACTGAAGCTTTCTTT. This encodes CASSLAGGGDTEAFF.

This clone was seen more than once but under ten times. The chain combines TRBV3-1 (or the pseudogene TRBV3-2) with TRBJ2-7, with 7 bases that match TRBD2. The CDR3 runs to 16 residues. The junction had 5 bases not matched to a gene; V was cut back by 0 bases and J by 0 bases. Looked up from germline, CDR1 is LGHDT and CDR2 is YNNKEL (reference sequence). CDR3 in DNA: TGTGCCAGCAGCCAAGAATGGCGGGAGAGCTCCTACGAGCAGTACTTC. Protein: CASSQEWRESSYEQYF.

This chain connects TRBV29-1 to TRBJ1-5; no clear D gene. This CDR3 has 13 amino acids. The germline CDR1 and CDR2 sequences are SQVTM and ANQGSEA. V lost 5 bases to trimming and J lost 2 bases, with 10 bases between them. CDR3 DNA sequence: TGCAGCGTTCTGGGCGGGGGCAATCAGCCCCAGCATTTT. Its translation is CSVLGGGNQPQHF.

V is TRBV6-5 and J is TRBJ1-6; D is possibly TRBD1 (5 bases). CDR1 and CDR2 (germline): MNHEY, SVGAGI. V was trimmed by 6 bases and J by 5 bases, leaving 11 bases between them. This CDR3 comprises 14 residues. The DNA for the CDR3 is TGTGCCAGCAGCTCAGGGCCTGATAATTCACCCCTCCACTTT. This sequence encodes CASSSGPDNSPLHF.

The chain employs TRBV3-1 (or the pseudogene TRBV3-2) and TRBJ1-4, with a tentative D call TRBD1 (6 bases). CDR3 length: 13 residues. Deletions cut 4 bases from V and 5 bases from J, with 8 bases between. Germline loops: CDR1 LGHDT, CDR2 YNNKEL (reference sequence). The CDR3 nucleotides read TGTGCCAGCAGCCTAACAGGGAATGAAAAACTGTTTTTT. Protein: CASSLTGNEKLFF.

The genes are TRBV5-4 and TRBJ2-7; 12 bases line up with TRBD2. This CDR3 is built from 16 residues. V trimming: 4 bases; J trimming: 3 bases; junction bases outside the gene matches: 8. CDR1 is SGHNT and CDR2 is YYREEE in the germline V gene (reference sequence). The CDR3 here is CASSPGLAGGFYEQYF. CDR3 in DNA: TGTGCCAGCAGCCCGGGACTAGCGGGCGGATTCTACGAGCAGTACTTC. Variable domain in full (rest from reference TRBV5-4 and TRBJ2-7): ETGVTQSPTHLIKTRGQQVTLRCSSQSGHNTVSWYQQALGQGPQFIFQYYREEENGRGNFPPRFSGLQFPNYSSELNVNALELDDSALYLCASSPGLAGGFYEQYFGPGTRLTVT.

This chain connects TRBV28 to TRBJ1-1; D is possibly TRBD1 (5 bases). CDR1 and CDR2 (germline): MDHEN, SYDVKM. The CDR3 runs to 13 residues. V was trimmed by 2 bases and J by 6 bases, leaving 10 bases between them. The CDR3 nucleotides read TGTGCCAGCAGTTTACCTTTAGGGGCTGAAGCTTTCTTT. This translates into CASSLPLGAEAFF.

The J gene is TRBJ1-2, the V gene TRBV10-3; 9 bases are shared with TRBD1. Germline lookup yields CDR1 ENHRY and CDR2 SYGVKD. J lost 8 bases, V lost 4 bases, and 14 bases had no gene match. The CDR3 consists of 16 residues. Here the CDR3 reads CAISAASGTGTLGYTF. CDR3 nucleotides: TGTGCCATCAGTGCCGCCTCCGGGACAGGGACTTTAGGCTACACCTTC.

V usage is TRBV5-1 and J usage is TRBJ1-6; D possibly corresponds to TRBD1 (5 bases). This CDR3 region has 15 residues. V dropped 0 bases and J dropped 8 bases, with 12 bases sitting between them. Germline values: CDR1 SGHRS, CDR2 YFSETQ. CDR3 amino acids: CASSLAWGADSPLHF. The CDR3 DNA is TGCGCCAGCAGCTTGGCTTGGGGCGCGGATTCACCCCTCCACTTT.

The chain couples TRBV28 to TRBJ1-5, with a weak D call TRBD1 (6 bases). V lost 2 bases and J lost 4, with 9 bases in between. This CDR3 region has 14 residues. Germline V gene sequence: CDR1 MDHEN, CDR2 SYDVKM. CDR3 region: CASSLQQGNQPQHF. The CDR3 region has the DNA TGTGCCAGCAGTTTACAACAGGGAAATCAGCCCCAGCATTTT.

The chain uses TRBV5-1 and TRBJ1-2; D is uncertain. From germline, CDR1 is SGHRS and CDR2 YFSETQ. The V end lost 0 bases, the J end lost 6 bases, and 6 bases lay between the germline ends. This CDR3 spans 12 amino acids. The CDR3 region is CASSLDFDGYTF. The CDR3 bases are TGCGCCAGCAGCTTGGACTTCGATGGCTACACCTTC. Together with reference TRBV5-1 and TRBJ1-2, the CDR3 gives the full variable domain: KAGVTQTPRYLIKTRGQQVTLSCSPISGHRSVSWYQQTPGQGLQFLFEYFSETQRNKGNFPGRFSGRQFSNSRSEMNVSTLELGDSALYLCASSLDFDGYTFGSGTRLTVV.

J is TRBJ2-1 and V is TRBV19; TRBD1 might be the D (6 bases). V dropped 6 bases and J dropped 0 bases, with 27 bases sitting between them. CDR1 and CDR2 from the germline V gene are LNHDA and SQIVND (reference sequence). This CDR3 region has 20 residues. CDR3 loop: CASSHLLGGEMTGSYNEQFF. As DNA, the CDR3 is TGTGCCAGTAGCCACTTACTTGGGGGAGAAATGACAGGCTCCTACAATGAGCAGTTCTTC. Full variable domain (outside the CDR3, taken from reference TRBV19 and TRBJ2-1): DGGITQSPKYLFRKEGQNVTLSCEQNLNHDAMYWYRQDPGQGLRLIYYSQIVNDFQKGDIAEGYSVSREKKESFPLTVTSAQKNPTAFYLCASSHLLGGEMTGSYNEQFFGPGTRLTVL.

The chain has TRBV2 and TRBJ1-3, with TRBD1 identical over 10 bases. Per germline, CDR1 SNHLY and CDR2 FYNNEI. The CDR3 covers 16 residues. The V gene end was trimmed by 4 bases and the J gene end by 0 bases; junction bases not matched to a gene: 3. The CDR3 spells CASSVGTGVSGNTIYF. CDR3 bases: TGTGCCAGCAGTGTTGGGACAGGGGTCTCTGGAAACACCATATATTTT.

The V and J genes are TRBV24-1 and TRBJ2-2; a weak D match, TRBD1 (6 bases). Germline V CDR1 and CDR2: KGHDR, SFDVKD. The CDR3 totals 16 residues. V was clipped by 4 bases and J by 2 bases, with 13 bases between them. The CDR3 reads CATSDFGTRNTGELFF. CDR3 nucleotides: TGTGCCACCAGTGACTTCGGGACAAGAAACACCGGGGAGCTGTTTTTT.

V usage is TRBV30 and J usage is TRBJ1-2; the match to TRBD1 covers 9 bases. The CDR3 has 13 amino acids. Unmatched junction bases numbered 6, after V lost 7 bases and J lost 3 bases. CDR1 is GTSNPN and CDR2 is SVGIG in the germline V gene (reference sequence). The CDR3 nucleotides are TGTGCCTACACAGGGGGCGCCGACTATGGCTACACCTTC. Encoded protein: CAYTGGADYGYTF.

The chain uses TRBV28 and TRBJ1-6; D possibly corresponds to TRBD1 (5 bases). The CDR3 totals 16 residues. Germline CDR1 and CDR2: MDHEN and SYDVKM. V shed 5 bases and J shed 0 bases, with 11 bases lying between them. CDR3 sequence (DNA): TGTGCCAGCAGTCATCACAGGAGCTCCTATAATTCACCCCTCCACTTT. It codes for CASSHHRSSYNSPLHF.

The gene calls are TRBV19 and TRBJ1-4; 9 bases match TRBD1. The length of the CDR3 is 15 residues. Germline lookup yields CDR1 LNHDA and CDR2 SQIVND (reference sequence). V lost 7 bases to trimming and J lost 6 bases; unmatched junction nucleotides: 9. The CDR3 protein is CASNGPGTGYEKLFF. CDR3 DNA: TGTGCCAGTAACGGACCCGGGACAGGGTATGAAAAACTGTTTTTT.

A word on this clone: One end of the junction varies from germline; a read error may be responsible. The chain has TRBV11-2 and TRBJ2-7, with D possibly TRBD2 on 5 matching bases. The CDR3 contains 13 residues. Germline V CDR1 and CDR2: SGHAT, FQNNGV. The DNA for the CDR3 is TGTGCCAGCAGCTTAGATTCATGGACTCCCTCGGGTTTC. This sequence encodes CASSLDSWTPSGF.

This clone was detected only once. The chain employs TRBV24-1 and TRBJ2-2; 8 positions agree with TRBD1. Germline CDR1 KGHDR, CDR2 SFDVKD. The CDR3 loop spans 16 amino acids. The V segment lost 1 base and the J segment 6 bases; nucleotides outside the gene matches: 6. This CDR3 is CATSDFYRGVAGELFF. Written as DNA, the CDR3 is TGTGCCACCAGTGATTTCTACAGGGGGGTAGCCGGGGAGCTGTTTTTT.

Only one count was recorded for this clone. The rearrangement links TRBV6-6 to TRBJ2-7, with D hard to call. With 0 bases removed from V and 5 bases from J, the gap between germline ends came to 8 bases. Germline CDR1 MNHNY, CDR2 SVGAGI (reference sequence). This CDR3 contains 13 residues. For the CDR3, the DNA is TGTGCCAGCAGTTACTCCCGGTCTAACGAGCAGTACTTC. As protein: CASSYSRSNEQYF.

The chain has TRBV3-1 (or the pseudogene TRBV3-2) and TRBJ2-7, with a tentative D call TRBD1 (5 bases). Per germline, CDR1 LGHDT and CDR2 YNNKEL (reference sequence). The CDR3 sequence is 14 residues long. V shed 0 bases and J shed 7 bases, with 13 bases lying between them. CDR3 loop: CASSQDLSSGEQYF. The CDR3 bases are TGTGCCAGCAGCCAAGATCTATCTTCAGGGGAGCAGTACTTC.

CDR3 nucleotides: TGCGCCAGCAGCCAAGGACAGGCGAACTATGGCTACACCTTC. Residues: CASSQGQANYGYTF. V is TRBV4-1 and J is TRBJ1-2; a weak D match, TRBD1 (6 bases). CDR1 and CDR2 from the germline V gene are MGHRA and YSYEKL. Trimming pared 1 base from V and 2 bases from J, leaving 8 bases between. The CDR3 contains 14 residues.

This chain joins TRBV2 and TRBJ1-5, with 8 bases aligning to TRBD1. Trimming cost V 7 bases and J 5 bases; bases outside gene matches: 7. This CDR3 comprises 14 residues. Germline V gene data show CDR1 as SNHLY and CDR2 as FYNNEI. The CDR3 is CASIGDRSHQPQHF. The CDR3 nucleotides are TGTGCCAGCATCGGGGACAGGTCCCATCAGCCCCAGCATTTT.

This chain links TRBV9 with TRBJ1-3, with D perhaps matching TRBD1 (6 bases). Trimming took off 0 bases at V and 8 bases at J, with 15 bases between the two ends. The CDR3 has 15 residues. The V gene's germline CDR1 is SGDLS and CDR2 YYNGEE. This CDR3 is CASSVDARGRDTIYF. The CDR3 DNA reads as TGTGCCAGCAGCGTAGATGCTAGGGGGAGGGACACCATATATTTT.

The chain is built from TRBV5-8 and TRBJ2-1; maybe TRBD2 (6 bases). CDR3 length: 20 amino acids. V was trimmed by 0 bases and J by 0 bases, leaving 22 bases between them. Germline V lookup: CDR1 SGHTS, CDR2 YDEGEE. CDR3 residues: CASSLEFGTVSKRSYNEQFF. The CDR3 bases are TGTGCCAGCAGCTTGGAGTTCGGGACTGTATCAAAACGCTCCTACAATGAGCAGTTCTTC.

The CDR3 DNA follows: TGTGCCAGCAGTCCGCGACTAGCGGGACCACCCGAGCAGTACTTC. Its protein product is CASSPRLAGPPEQYF. The chain combines TRBV6-5 with TRBJ2-7, with 11 bases aligning to TRBD2. CDR1 MNHEY and CDR2 SVGAGI come from the germline V gene. The junction had 9 bases not matched to a gene; V was cut back by 5 bases and J by 6 bases. The CDR3 is made up of 15 amino acids.

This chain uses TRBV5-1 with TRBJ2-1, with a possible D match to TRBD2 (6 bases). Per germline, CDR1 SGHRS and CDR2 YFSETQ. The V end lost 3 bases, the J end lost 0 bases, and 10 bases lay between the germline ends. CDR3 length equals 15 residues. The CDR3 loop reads CASSSGLFSYNEQFF. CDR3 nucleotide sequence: TGCGCCAGCAGCTCGGGACTCTTCTCCTACAATGAGCAGTTCTTC. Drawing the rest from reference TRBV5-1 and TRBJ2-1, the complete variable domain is KAGVTQTPRYLIKTRGQQVTLSCSPISGHRSVSWYQQTPGQGLQFLFEYFSETQRNKGNFPGRFSGRQFSNSRSEMNVSTLELGDSALYLCASSSGLFSYNEQFFGPGTRLTVL.